Listed here is a single TCR beta chain. Original analysis: Quantification of nucleated cells was approximated via reference gene primer amplification. Using immunoSEQ multiplex PCR, the repertoire was profiled, and TCRdb retains in-frame clones only, with some absent. V, J and clone size derive from that table, while D and trimming were established from the DNA sequence. The data contain around 80,000 clones, 88% of them singletons. The data originate from a study of blood T cell repertoires in COVID-19. Looking at the study overall: Samples representing acute and convalescent COVID-19 were sourced from the United States, Italy and Spain. PBMCs, B-cell-depleted T cells, or T cells provided the cDNA or gDNA that made up the material.

The CDR3 consists of 15 residues. V was pared by 6 bases and J by 1 base, with 13 bases between. From germline, CDR1 is MNHNY and CDR2 SVGAGI (reference sequence). Material: peripheral blood. The V and J genes are TRBV6-6 and TRBJ1-5; tentatively, D is TRBD1 (6 bases). This TCR was recovered from a woman of 80 years or more with acute or convalescent COVID-19. CDR3 residues: CASRDGGQSNQPQHF. The CDR3 bases are TGTGCCAGCAGGGACGGAGGACAGAGCAATCAGCCCCAGCATTTT.